This TCR beta chain was recovered during a study of cytomegalovirus exposure and HLA in healthy donors. Looked up from germline, CDR1 is MNHEY and CDR2 is SVGAGI. The J segment lost 2 bases and the V segment lost 4 bases, leaving 7 bases of the junction unmatched. The CDR3 totals 16 residues. The PCR made use of 60 Vbeta and 13 Jbeta primers. The assay was immunoSEQ multiplex PCR, and TCRdb's table has in-frame clones only and misses some. Of 100,000 or so clones listed, 74% are singletons. This TCR was sampled from a man aged 50 or older in good health and CMV-seropositive. This sequence joins TRBV6-5 and TRBJ2-2, with 7 nucleotides matching TRBD1. Sequenced: PBMCs. CDR3 in amino acids: CASSSRAGGNTGELFF. Here the CDR3 DNA reads TGTGCCAGCAGTTCCCGAGCAGGGGGAAACACCGGGGAGCTGTTTTTT.